This TCR beta chain was obtained from a study of blood T cells in healthy people across ages. The study, taken as a whole, reports: Long-lived donors carried more naive CD4+ cells and greater diversity than aged donors. Age advanced and TCR beta diversity per million T cells fell, roughly linearly.

On this clonotype: Its antigen is unknown.

Together with a sample-barcoded 5' primer, a J-beta primer mix was included in a second PCR lasting about 7 to 11 cycles. Every sample returned 3 million or more CDR3-containing paired-end reads. TCRdb reprocessed the 5' RACE reads with MiXCR, giving one entry per CDR3 protein. Of hundreds of thousands of distinct CDR3 sequences in the sample, roughly 48% were seen once. The study isolated at least 6 million PBMCs from each sample. CDR3 length equals 14 residues. Germline V gene lookup returns CDR1 SGHTA and CDR2 FQGNSA. Unmatched junction bases numbered 11, after V lost 5 bases and J lost 8 bases. The sequence derives from a man older than 75 in good health. The rearrangement joins TRBV7-2 to TRBJ1-2; TRBD1 agrees at 7 bases. The sample was blood. CDR3 sequence: CASSQYRGGGGYTF. As DNA, the CDR3 is TGTGCCAGCAGCCAGTACAGGGGCGGTGGCGGCTACACCTTC.